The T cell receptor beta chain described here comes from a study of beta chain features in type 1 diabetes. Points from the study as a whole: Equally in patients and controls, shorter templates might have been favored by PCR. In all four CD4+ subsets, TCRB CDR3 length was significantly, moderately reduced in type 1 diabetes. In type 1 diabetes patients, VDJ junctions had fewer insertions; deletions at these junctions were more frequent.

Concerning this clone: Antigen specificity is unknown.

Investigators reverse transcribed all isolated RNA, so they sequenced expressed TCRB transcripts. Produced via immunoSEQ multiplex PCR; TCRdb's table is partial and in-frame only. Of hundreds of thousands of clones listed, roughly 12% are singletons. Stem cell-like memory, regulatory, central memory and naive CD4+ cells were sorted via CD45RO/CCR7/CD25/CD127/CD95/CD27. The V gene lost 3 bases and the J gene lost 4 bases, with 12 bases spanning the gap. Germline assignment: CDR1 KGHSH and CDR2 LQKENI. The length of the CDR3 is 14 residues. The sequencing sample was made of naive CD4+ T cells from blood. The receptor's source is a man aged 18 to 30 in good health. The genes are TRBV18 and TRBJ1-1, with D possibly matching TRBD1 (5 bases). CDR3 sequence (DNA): TGTGCCAGCTCACCTCAGGGAAGTACCACTGAAGCTTTCTTT. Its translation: CASSPQGSTTEAFF.